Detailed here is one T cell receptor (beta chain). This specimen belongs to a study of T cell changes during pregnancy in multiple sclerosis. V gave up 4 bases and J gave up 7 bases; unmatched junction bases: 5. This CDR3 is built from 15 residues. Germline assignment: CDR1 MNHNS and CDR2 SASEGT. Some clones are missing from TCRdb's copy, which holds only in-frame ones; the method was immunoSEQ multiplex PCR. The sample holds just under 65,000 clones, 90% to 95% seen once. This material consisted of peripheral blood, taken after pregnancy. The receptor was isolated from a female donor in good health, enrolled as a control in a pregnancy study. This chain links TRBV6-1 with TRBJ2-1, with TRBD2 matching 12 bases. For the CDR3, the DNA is TGTGCCAGCAGTGTACTAGCGGGGGGTGTAAATGAGCAGTTCTTC. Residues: CASSVLAGGVNEQFF.